Below, one T cell receptor (beta chain) is given with its context. These data are taken from a study of T-cell memory formation after mild COVID-19. Study as a whole: Clustering of TCRs was largely donor specific.

CDR1 SNHLY and CDR2 FYNNEI come from the germline V gene. Trimming took 6 bases from V and 5 from J; bases not matched to a gene: 12. The CDR3 has 15 residues. TCRdb ran MiXCR on the 5' RACE reads and lists one entry per CDR3 protein. Of 300,000 to 400,000 distinct CDR3 sequences in the sample, under 15% were seen once. The chain recombines TRBV2 with TRBJ2-5; 7 bases align to TRBD1. The source of this sequence is a young man who had mild COVID-19 (a few samples of this study predate the infection). Cell type and time point are not known. Sequenced input: PBMCs or a T cell subset sorted from them (not recorded which). The CDR3 bases are TGTGCCAGCAGACAGACAGGGACGTATTTGGAGACCCAGTACTTC. Translation: CASRQTGTYLETQYF.